Following are 2 T cell receptor beta chains from one sample sequenced in a study of cytomegalovirus exposure and HLA in healthy donors. Amplification used 60 Vbeta primers and 13 Jbeta primers. Repertoires were generated with immunoSEQ multiplex PCR, while TCRdb's copy carries only in-frame clones and drops some. The sample records 100,000 to 150,000 clones, approximately 85% being singletons. Sequenced sample: PBMCs. The source is a boy aged 5-17 years in good health and CMV-seronegative.

The rearrangement uses TRBV27 and TRBJ1-4, with 7 bases that match TRBD1. V was pared by 6 bases and J by 8 bases, with 9 bases of the junction left unmatched. This CDR3 is 14 amino acids long. Germline CDR1 reads MNHEY; CDR2 reads SMNVEV (reference sequence). CDR3 nucleotide sequence: TGTGCCAGCAGCCAACAGGGGAATTTGGAAAAACTGTTTTTT. This gives the protein CASSQQGNLEKLFF.

This clone was counted a few times. V is TRBV2 and J is TRBJ1-1; possibly TRBD1 for D (6 bases). V dropped 6 bases and J dropped 3 bases, with 11 bases sitting between them. CDR3 size: 13 residues. Germline-derived CDR1 and CDR2 are SNHLY and FYNNEI. DNA for the CDR3: TGTGCCAGCAGACCTAACAGGGACACTGAAGCTTTCTTT. Translated, it gives CASRPNRDTEAFF. The full variable domain, with the rest looked up from reference TRBV2 and TRBJ1-1, is EPEVTQTPSHQVTQMGQEVILRCVPISNHLYFYWYRQILGQKVEFLVSFYNNEISEKSEIFDDQFSVERPDGSNFTLKIRSTKLEDSAMYFCASRPNRDTEAFFGQGTRLTVV.